The 26 T cell receptor beta chains listed next were all sequenced from one sample in a study of human thymus T cells. Sequencing used immunoSEQ multiplex PCR; TCRdb keeps in-frame clones, though not all of them. The table lists 54,000 or so clones, 94% of them singletons. Sequenced material: blood. These receptors were collected from a boy under two years old with a congenital heart defect but otherwise immunologically healthy.

This rearrangement joins TRBV7-8 to TRBJ2-7; 7 positions match TRBD1. Per germline, CDR1 SGHVS and CDR2 FQNEAQ. The CDR3 runs 14 residues. The junction had 4 bases not matched to a gene; V was cut back by 5 bases and J by 0 bases. CDR3 bases: TGTGCCAGCAGCACGGGACAGCGCTCCTACGAGCAGTACTTC. This encodes CASSTGQRSYEQYF. The whole variable domain, filled in from reference TRBV7-8 and TRBJ2-7, reads GAGVSQSPRYKVAKRGQDVALRCDPISGHVSLFWYQQALGQGPEFLTYFQNEAQLDKSGLPSDRFFAERPEGSVSTLKIQRTQQEDSAVYLCASSTGQRSYEQYFGPGTRLTVT.

This chain links TRBV5-1 with TRBJ1-1, with unresolved D. CDR1 and CDR2 (germline): SGHRS, YFSETQ. The length of the CDR3 is 14 residues. The V end lost 0 bases, the J end lost 0 bases, and 6 bases lay between the germline ends. In nucleotides, the CDR3 is TGCGCCAGCAGCTTGGGCCGGTTGAACACTGAAGCTTTCTTT. It yields the protein CASSLGRLNTEAFF. The full variable domain, with the rest looked up from reference TRBV5-1 and TRBJ1-1, is KAGVTQTPRYLIKTRGQQVTLSCSPISGHRSVSWYQQTPGQGLQFLFEYFSETQRNKGNFPGRFSGRQFSNSRSEMNVSTLELGDSALYLCASSLGRLNTEAFFGQGTRLTVV.

This clone was counted once. The J gene is TRBJ1-5, the V gene TRBV6-5; 10 bases align to TRBD1. V was clipped by 1 base and J by 2 bases; unmatched bases: 2. The CDR3 covers 16 residues. Germline assignment: CDR1 MNHEY and CDR2 SVGAGI. CDR3 nucleotides: TGTGCCAGCAGTTACTACGGGACAGGGGGCAATCAGCCCCAGCATTTT. Protein: CASSYYGTGGNQPQHF.

The V gene is TRBV4-2, the J gene TRBJ2-1; D possibly corresponds to TRBD2 (5 bases). The CDR3 is made up of 16 amino acids. V was cut by 0 bases and J by 4 bases, with 13 bases left in between. Germline V gene lookup returns CDR1 LGHNA and CDR2 YNFKEQ. The CDR3 here is CASSQDLVARYNEQFF. CDR3 bases: TGTGCCAGCAGCCAAGATCTGGTAGCGAGATACAATGAGCAGTTCTTC.

The rearrangement uses TRBV5-6 and TRBJ2-5; 11 nucleotides agree with TRBD2. After removal of 4 bases from V and 7 bases from J, the junction contained 3 bases not matched to a gene. This CDR3 region has 13 residues. Germline loops: CDR1 SGHDT, CDR2 YYEEEE. The CDR3 sequence is CASSVAGGGTQYF. Here the CDR3 DNA reads TGTGCCAGCAGCGTAGCGGGAGGGGGGACCCAGTACTTC.

The CDR3 region is CASSLPQGPQETQYF. The CDR3 nucleotides read TGTGCCAGCAGCTTGCCCCAGGGGCCCCAAGAGACCCAGTACTTC. The V gene is TRBV5-4, the J gene TRBJ2-5; perhaps TRBD1 as D (6 bases). Germline CDR1 and CDR2: SGHNT and YYREEE (reference sequence). Trimming took 1 base from V and 1 from J, leaving 11 bases between them. CDR3 size: 15 residues.

The CDR3 here is CASSPYPTGSGANVLTF. In DNA form, the CDR3 reads TGTGCCAGCAGCCCTTACCCGACAGGGTCTGGGGCCAACGTCCTGACTTTC. V usage is TRBV25-1 and J usage is TRBJ2-6; 7 bases are a match to TRBD1. CDR3 length: 17 amino acids. The germline CDR1 and CDR2 sequences are MGHDK and SYGVNS. V trimming: 6 bases; J trimming: 1 base; junction bases outside the gene matches: 9.

The V gene is TRBV5-1, the J gene TRBJ2-5; 7 bases fit TRBD1. The CDR3 extends over 15 amino acids. Per germline, CDR1 SGHRS and CDR2 YFSETQ. V shed 0 bases and J 5 bases; nucleotides not matched to a gene: 7. The CDR3 loop is CASSLVGDSTETQYF. CDR3 DNA sequence: TGCGCCAGCAGCTTGGTGGGGGACAGCACGGAGACCCAGTACTTC.

The rearrangement links TRBV11-2 to TRBJ1-6; TRBD1 matches at 7 bases. The CDR3 length is 15 residues. V was clipped by 5 bases and J by 10 bases; unmatched bases: 11. Germline V gene sequence: CDR1 SGHAT, CDR2 FQNNGV. The CDR3 sequence is CASSRQGNLGSPLHF. In DNA form, the CDR3 reads TGTGCCAGCAGCCGACAGGGCAACCTGGGGTCACCCCTCCACTTT.

The rearrangement joins TRBV2 to TRBJ2-7; 9 bases map to TRBD1. The CDR3 totals 15 residues. With 6 bases clipped from V and 0 bases from J, the junction kept 6 bases outside the gene matches. The germline gives CDR1 SNHLY, CDR2 FYNNEI. The CDR3 loop reads CASRQGQGLSYEQYF. The CDR3 coding sequence is TGTGCCAGCAGGCAAGGACAGGGGCTCTCCTACGAGCAGTACTTC. The whole variable domain, filled in from reference TRBV2 and TRBJ2-7, reads EPEVTQTPSHQVTQMGQEVILRCVPISNHLYFYWYRQILGQKVEFLVSFYNNEISEKSEIFDDQFSVERPDGSNFTLKIRSTKLEDSAMYFCASRQGQGLSYEQYFGPGTRLTVT.

The chain links TRBV7-3 to TRBJ2-7, with D possibly matching TRBD2 (6 bases). Trimming removed 1 base at V and 1 base at J, with 8 bases between. The CDR3 is 14 amino acids. The germline gives CDR1 SGHTA, CDR2 FQGTGA. This chain's CDR3 is CASSLIGGSYEQYF. Written as DNA, the CDR3 is TGTGCCAGCAGCTTAATCGGGGGATCCTACGAGCAGTACTTC.

The V and J genes are TRBV30 and TRBJ1-2; a possible D gene is TRBD1 (6 bases). In germline, CDR1 is GTSNPN, CDR2 SVGIG (reference sequence). The V and J ends lost 2 bases and 4 bases respectively, with 11 bases between them. This CDR3 region has 13 residues. As DNA, the CDR3 is TGTGCCTGGAGTCCCCGGACAGCCTATGGCTACACCTTC. Amino acid sequence: CAWSPRTAYGYTF.

The chain couples TRBV18 to TRBJ1-5; D is unresolved. The CDR3 runs 13 residues. V lost 3 bases and J 0 bases, leaving 3 bases between the germline ends. Germline assignment: CDR1 KGHSH and CDR2 LQKENI. CDR3 residues: CASSPGSNQPQHF. DNA of the CDR3: TGTGCCAGCTCACCGGGTAGCAATCAGCCCCAGCATTTT.

The chain links TRBV11-2 to TRBJ1-2, with no clear D. The germline gives CDR1 SGHAT, CDR2 FQNNGV. V lost 0 bases, J lost 0 bases, and 2 bases lay in between. CDR3 length: 13 residues. CDR3 region: CASSLDTNYGYTF. The CDR3 bases are TGTGCCAGCAGCTTAGACACTAACTATGGCTACACCTTC.

This clone appeared once. The chain is built from TRBV19 and TRBJ2-4; D remains unclear. The CDR3 sequence is 12 residues long. Trimming stripped 3 bases from V and 3 bases from J, with 3 bases between. Germline V gives CDR1 LNHDA, CDR2 SQIVND (reference sequence). Here the CDR3 DNA reads TGTGCCAGTAGTATGGGCAAAAACATTCAGTACTTC. Protein: CASSMGKNIQYF. Complete variable domain (other parts from reference TRBV19 and TRBJ2-4): DGGITQSPKYLFRKEGQNVTLSCEQNLNHDAMYWYRQDPGQGLRLIYYSQIVNDFQKGDIAEGYSVSREKKESFPLTVTSAQKNPTAFYLCASSMGKNIQYFGAGTRLSVL.

The CDR3 coding sequence is TGTGCCAGCAGTTTTTCGCGCTTGACCCGGGACAGGGGGCTCTACGAGCAGTACTTC. It translates to CASSFSRLTRDRGLYEQYF. The rearrangement uses TRBV27 and TRBJ2-7; TRBD1 aligns across 12 bases. V shed 3 bases and J 3 bases; nucleotides not matched to a gene: 15. This CDR3 contains 19 residues. CDR1 is MNHEY and CDR2 is SMNVEV in the germline V gene (reference sequence).

The chain links TRBV11-3 to TRBJ2-3; D perhaps matches TRBD1 (6 bases). The CDR3 is 12 residues long. Germline loops: CDR1 SGHNT, CDR2 YENEEA. Between the trimmed V and J ends, which lost 5 bases and 8 bases, there was a span of 11 bases. The CDR3 protein is CASSNRVGTQYF. In nucleotides, the CDR3 is TGTGCCAGCAGCAACAGGGTGGGTACGCAGTATTTT. The full variable domain, with the rest looked up from reference TRBV11-3 and TRBJ2-3, is EAGVVQSPRYKIIEKKQPVAFWCNPISGHNTLYWYLQNLGQGPELLIRYENEEAVDDSQLPKDRFSAERLKGVDSTLKIQPAELGDSAVYLCASSNRVGTQYFGPGTRLTVL.

This clone turned up a few times. This sequence joins TRBV4-2 and TRBJ2-3; 8 bases fit TRBD2. J gave up 4 bases and V 0 bases, and 6 bases lay outside the gene matches. This CDR3 spans 16 amino acids. Germline CDR1 and CDR2: LGHNA and YNFKEQ. CDR3 sequence: CASSQDRAGGSDTQYF. CDR3 nucleotides: TGTGCCAGCAGCCAAGATCGGGCGGGAGGATCAGATACGCAGTATTTT.

This rearrangement joins TRBV5-1 to TRBJ2-3; 8 nucleotides match TRBD2. The germline V gene has CDR1 SGHRS and CDR2 YFSETQ. The CDR3 spans 16 residues. V lost 2 bases, J lost 2 bases, and 7 bases stayed unmatched. CDR3: CASSFREGRDTDTQYF. The DNA for the CDR3 is TGCGCCAGCAGCTTCCGGGAGGGCCGGGACACAGATACGCAGTATTTT.

Here the CDR3 DNA reads TGTGCCAGCAGCCAAGATCTAAGCGGGGGGGAGACCCAGTACTTC. This gives the protein CASSQDLSGGETQYF. The chain couples TRBV4-2 to TRBJ2-5, with 9 bases fitting TRBD2. V dropped 0 bases and J dropped 5; count of bases not matched to a gene: 4. CDR3 size: 15 residues. CDR1 LGHNA and CDR2 YNFKEQ come from the germline V gene.

The J gene is TRBJ1-1, the V gene TRBV6-5; D gene ambiguous. Per the germline V gene, CDR1 is MNHEY and CDR2 is SVGAGI. The CDR3 is 13 residues long. The V and J ends lost 2 bases and 3 bases respectively, with 7 bases between them. The CDR3 bases are TGTGCCAGCAGTTACATGGGAGACACTGAAGCTTTCTTT. It specifies CASSYMGDTEAFF.

This chain uses TRBV4-2 with TRBJ1-3, with no clear D. The CDR3 spans 14 residues. The ends were cut back, 1 base at V and 4 bases at J, with 8 bases in the middle. Germline V gene lookup returns CDR1 LGHNA and CDR2 YNFKEQ. This CDR3 is CASSQARYGNTIYF. The CDR3 bases are TGTGCCAGCAGCCAAGCCAGATACGGAAACACCATATATTTT.

This clone was seen a single time. The chain combines TRBV28 with TRBJ1-5; D is perhaps TRBD1 (6 bases). Per germline, CDR1 MDHEN and CDR2 SYDVKM. The CDR3 contains 16 residues. With 2 bases removed from V and 2 bases from J, the gap between germline ends came to 13 bases. This chain's CDR3 is CASSLRTPGGNQPQHF. CDR3 nucleotide sequence: TGTGCCAGCAGTTTAAGAACCCCAGGGGGCAATCAGCCCCAGCATTTT. Full variable domain (missing parts from reference TRBV28 and TRBJ1-5): DVKVTQSSRYLVKRTGEKVFLECVQDMDHENMFWYRQDPGLGLRLIYFSYDVKMKEKGDIPEGYSVSREKKERFSLILESASTNQTSMYLCASSLRTPGGNQPQHFGDGTRLSIL.

The V gene is TRBV19, the J gene TRBJ1-5; no definite D call. This CDR3 has 15 amino acids. The germline V gene has CDR1 LNHDA and CDR2 SQIVND (reference sequence). V lost 2 bases to trimming and J lost 2 bases, with 10 bases between them. For the CDR3, the DNA is TGTGCCAGTAGTATATCGGCGGCGGGCAATCAGCCCCAGCATTTT. Amino acid sequence: CASSISAAGNQPQHF.

This clone appeared a single time. The chain's CDR3 is CASIGTGGSYEQYF. CDR3 bases: TGTGCCAGCATCGGGACAGGGGGCTCCTACGAGCAGTACTTC. The chain recombines TRBV28 with TRBJ2-7; 11 bases line up with TRBD1. CDR3 length: 14 amino acids. Germline V gene lookup returns CDR1 MDHEN and CDR2 SYDVKM. The J segment lost 0 bases and the V segment lost 7 bases, leaving 2 bases of the junction unmatched.

The chain joins TRBV4-1 to TRBJ2-5; 13 bases align to TRBD2. The CDR3 consists of 16 residues. CDR1 MGHRA and CDR2 YSYEKL come from the germline V gene. The V and J ends lost 4 bases and 4 bases, in that order; junction bases with no gene match: 6. The CDR3 loop is CASSRGLAGVGETQYF. The CDR3, as DNA: TGCGCCAGCAGCCGAGGACTAGCGGGGGTGGGAGAGACCCAGTACTTC.